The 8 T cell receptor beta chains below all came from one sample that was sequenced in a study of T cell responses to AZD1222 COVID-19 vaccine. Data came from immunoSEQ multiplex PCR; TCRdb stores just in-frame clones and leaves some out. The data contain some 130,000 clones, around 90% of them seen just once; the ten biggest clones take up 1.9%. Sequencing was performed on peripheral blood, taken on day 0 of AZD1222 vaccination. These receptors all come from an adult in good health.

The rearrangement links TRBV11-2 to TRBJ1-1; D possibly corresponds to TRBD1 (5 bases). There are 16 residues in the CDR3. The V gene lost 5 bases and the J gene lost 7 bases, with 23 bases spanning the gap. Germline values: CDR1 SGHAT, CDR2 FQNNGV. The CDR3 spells CASSPEGYGAWGEAFF. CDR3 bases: TGTGCCAGCAGCCCCGAAGGTTACGGGGCTTGGGGTGAAGCTTTCTTT.

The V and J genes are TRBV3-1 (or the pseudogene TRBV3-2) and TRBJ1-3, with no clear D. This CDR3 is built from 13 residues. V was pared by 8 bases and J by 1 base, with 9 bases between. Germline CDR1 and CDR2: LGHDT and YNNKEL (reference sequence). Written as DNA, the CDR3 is TGTGCCAGCGGAGGACGTTCTGGAAACACCATATATTTT. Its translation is CASGGRSGNTIYF.

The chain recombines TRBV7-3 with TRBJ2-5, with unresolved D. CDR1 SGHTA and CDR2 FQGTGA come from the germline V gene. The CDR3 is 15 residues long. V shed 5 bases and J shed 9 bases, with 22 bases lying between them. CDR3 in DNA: TGTGCCAGCAGCACTCAACCGGGCCCCGTCGAGCCCCAGTACTTC. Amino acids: CASSTQPGPVEPQYF.

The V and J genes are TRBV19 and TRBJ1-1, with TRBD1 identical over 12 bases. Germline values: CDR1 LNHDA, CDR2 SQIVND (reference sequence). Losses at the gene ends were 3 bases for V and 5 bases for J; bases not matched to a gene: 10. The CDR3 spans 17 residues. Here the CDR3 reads CASSIWGQGAMRTEAFF. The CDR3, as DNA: TGTGCCAGTAGTATTTGGGGACAGGGGGCGATGAGAACTGAAGCTTTCTTT.

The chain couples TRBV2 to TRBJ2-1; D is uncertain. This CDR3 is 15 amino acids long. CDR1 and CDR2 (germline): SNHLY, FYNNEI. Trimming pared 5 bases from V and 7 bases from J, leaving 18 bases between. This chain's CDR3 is CASSRVEVGSNEQFF. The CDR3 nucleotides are TGTGCCAGCAGTCGGGTTGAGGTCGGGTCGAATGAGCAGTTCTTC. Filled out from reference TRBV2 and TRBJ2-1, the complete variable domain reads EPEVTQTPSHQVTQMGQEVILRCVPISNHLYFYWYRQILGQKVEFLVSFYNNEISEKSEIFDDQFSVERPDGSNFTLKIRSTKLEDSAMYFCASSRVEVGSNEQFFGPGTRLTVL.

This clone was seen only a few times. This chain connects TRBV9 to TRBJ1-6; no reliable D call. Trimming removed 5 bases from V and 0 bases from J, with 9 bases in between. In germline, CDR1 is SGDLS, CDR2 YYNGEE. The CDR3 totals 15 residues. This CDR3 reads CASRAEVSYNSPLHF. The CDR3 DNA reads TGTGCCAGCAGAGCCGAAGTCTCCTATAATTCACCCCTCCACTTT.

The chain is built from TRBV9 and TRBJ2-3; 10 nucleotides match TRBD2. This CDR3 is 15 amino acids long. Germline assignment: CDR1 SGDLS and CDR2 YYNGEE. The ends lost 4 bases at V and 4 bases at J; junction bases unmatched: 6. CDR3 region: CASSPPLAGADTQYF. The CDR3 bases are TGTGCCAGCAGCCCACCCCTAGCGGGGGCAGATACGCAGTATTTT.

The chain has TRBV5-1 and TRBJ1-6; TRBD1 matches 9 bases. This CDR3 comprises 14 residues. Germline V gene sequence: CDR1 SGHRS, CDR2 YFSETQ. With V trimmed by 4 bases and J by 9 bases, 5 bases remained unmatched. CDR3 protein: CASSPGQGASPLHF. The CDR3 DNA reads TGCGCCAGCAGCCCGGGACAGGGTGCTTCACCCCTCCACTTT.